The rows below give T cell receptor beta chains drawn from one sample of a study of blood T cells in healthy people across ages. One entry per CDR3 protein results from TCRdb running MiXCR on the 5' RACE reads. The sample has approximately 940,000 distinct CDR3 sequences, 40% to 60% seen once. The sample consisted of blood. The receptors stem from a young man in good health. Both conserved end residues are part of each CDR3. The D gene is left open where the match is weak. Expanded clones are given a class, and other clones once, few, many or no size at all.

d_call	j_call	v_call	clone_size	cdr3_nt	cdr3_aa
NA	TRBJ2-7	TRBV9	many	TGTGCCAGCAGCGCGACAGGTAGCTCCTACGAGCAGTACTTC	CASSATGSSYEQYF
NA	TRBJ1-1	TRBV6-5	NA	TGTGCCAGCCTCGCCAGGGGCTGGAACACTGAAGCTTTCTTT	CASLARGWNTEAFF
TRBD2	TRBJ2-7	TRBV2	NA	TGTGCCAGCAAGAGGACTAGCGGGTCTCAGCAGTACTTC	CASKRTSGSQQYF
NA	TRBJ1-1	TRBV4-1	NA	TGCGCCAGCAGCCAGGGTACATGGCACACTGAAGCTTTCTTT	CASSQGTWHTEAFF
NA	TRBJ1-1	TRBV4-1	NA	TGCGCCAGCAGCGCGCGTAGCATGAACACTGAAGCTTTCTTT	CASSARSMNTEAFF
TRBD1	TRBJ2-7	TRBV28	NA	TGTGCCAGCAGCCCTGGACAGGCTCAACGCGAGCAGTACTTC	CASSPGQAQREQYF
NA	TRBJ2-1	TRBV7-8	few	TGTGCCAGCAGCTTAGTCATCTGGGATTTGGGCAATGAGCAGTTCTTC	CASSLVIWDLGNEQFF
NA	TRBJ2-1	TRBV20-1	many	TGCAGTGCTTACGGCATTGAGCAGTTCTTC	CSAYGIEQFF
NA	TRBJ2-7	TRBV2	NA	TGTGCCAGCAGTGGGATCTCCTACGAGCAGTACTTC	CASSGISYEQYF
TRBD1	TRBJ2-5	TRBV4-3	NA	TGCGCCAGCAGCCAGGATAGCATAAGGAGACAGGGGTTAGAGACCCAGTACTTC	CASSQDSIRRQGLETQYF
TRBD2	TRBJ2-4	TRBV20-1	few	TGCAGTGCGAGTAGCGGGGGCTCAACCAAAAACATTCAGTACTTC	CSASSGGSTKNIQYF
NA	TRBJ1-1	TRBV5-1	few	TGCGCCAGCAGCTTCCAGGCAGCCGGAGAGAACACTGAAGCTTTCTTT	CASSFQAAGENTEAFF
NA	TRBJ2-1	TRBV7-2	NA	TGTGCCAGCAGCCTAGGGGGGACCCAATATGAGCAGTTCTTC	CASSLGGTQYEQFF
NA	TRBJ2-7	TRBV29-1	many	TGCAGCGTTCGGACCCTGCTCTCCTACGAGCAGTACTTC	CSVRTLLSYEQYF
TRBD1	TRBJ2-7	TRBV20-1	few	TGCAGTCGTACACGGGACAGCCTAACCTACGAGCAGTACTTC	CSRTRDSLTYEQYF
NA	TRBJ2-5	TRBV6-5	few	TGTGCCAGCAGTTACTCGGGGCGCCTAGGGCAAGAGACCCAGTACTTC	CASSYSGRLGQETQYF
TRBD2	TRBJ2-3	TRBV7-2	NA	TGTGCCAGCAGCTTACGGCCTAGCGGGGCCACAGATACGCAGTATTTT	CASSLRPSGATDTQYF
TRBD2	TRBJ2-7	TRBV6-5	NA	TGTGCCAGCAGTTACTGGTCGCCTAGCGGGGGCCAAGCTTCCTACGAGCAGTACTTC	CASSYWSPSGGQASYEQYF
NA	TRBJ2-7	TRBV5-6	few	TGTGCCAGCAGCTCGCGGAGGACAGACTACGAGCAGTACTTC	CASSSRRTDYEQYF
NA	TRBJ2-1	TRBV9	NA	TGTGCCAGCAGCGTACAGGGCTATGATCAGTTCTTC	CASSVQGYDQFF
NA	TRBJ2-4	TRBV7-9	NA	TGTGCCACCGCTGGACAGACCTATGAGCAGTACTTC	CATAGQTYEQYF
TRBD1	TRBJ2-7	TRBV25-1	once	TGTGCCAGCAGTGGGAGCCCCGGGACAGCCTCCTACGAGCAGTACTTC	CASSGSPGTASYEQYF
NA	TRBJ2-4	TRBV20-1	NA	TGCAGTGCTACCCCCCTCAAAAACATTCAGTACTTC	CSATPLKNIQYF
NA	TRBJ1-5	TRBV12-3/TRBV12-4	NA	TGTGCCAGCAGTTTAGGGGATCCCAGGGGCCAGCCCCAGCATTTT	CASSLGDPRGQPQHF
NA	TRBJ2-1	TRBV6-1	NA	TGTGCCAGCAGCCCAGAGGGGGGGGCGTACAATGAGCAGTTCTTC	CASSPEGGAYNEQFF
NA	TRBJ1-1	TRBV7-6	few	TGTGCCAGCAGCTTGATACCCCCGGGTTTCTACACTGAAGCTTTCTTT	CASSLIPPGFYTEAFF